These 21 T cell receptor beta chains came from one sample sequenced in a study of blood T cell repertoires in COVID-19. Profiled with immunoSEQ multiplex PCR; TCRdb holds only in-frame clones, not every one. This sample has fewer than 400,000 clones; 75% to 90% occur once, and the top ten carry over 4.5%. Input material: PBMCs or T cells enriched from blood (not recorded which). The receptors here all came from a man aged 30-40 years who had recovered from COVID-19.

The chain uses TRBV19 and TRBJ2-7, with TRBD2 matching over 8 bases. Germline-derived CDR1 and CDR2 are LNHDA and SQIVND (reference sequence). J lost 2 bases, V lost 5 bases, and 5 bases had no gene match. The CDR3 covers 14 residues. The CDR3 nucleotides read TGTGCCAGTAGTTCTCTAGCGGGTACCTACGAGCAGTACTTC. It is translated as CASSSLAGTYEQYF.

This chain links TRBV19 with TRBJ2-1; 9 nucleotides line up with TRBD1. The J segment lost 8 bases and the V segment lost 4 bases, leaving 6 bases of the junction unmatched. The CDR3 runs 14 residues. CDR1 is LNHDA, CDR2 SQIVND, per germline (reference sequence). The CDR3 reads CASSRGDRDDEQFF. CDR3 sequence (DNA): TGTGCCAGTAGTAGAGGGGACAGGGACGATGAGCAGTTCTTC.

This rearrangement joins TRBV7-9 to TRBJ2-7; 8 bases are shared with TRBD1. Germline CDR1 and CDR2: SEHNR and FQNEAQ (reference sequence). The CDR3 covers 14 residues. V was pared by 5 bases and J by 6 bases, with 9 bases of the junction left unmatched. The CDR3 spells CASSGRTGPGEQYF. The DNA for the CDR3 is TGTGCCAGCAGCGGGCGGACAGGGCCTGGCGAGCAGTACTTC. Filled out from reference TRBV7-9 and TRBJ2-7, the complete variable domain reads DTGVSQNPRHKITKRGQNVTFRCDPISEHNRLYWYRQTLGQGPEFLTYFQNEAQLEKSRLLSDRFSAERPKGSFSTLEIQRTEQGDSAMYLCASSGRTGPGEQYFGPGTRLTVT.

The J gene is TRBJ2-2, the V gene TRBV7-8, with a weak D call TRBD1 (6 bases). This CDR3 contains 18 residues. The germline V gene has CDR1 SGHVS and CDR2 FQNEAQ. V was trimmed by 2 bases and J by 0 bases, leaving 16 bases between them. The CDR3 loop is CASSLRHRATSNTGELFF. CDR3 nucleotides: TGTGCCAGCAGCTTAAGGCACAGGGCAACTTCGAACACCGGGGAGCTGTTTTTT. Full variable domain (outside the CDR3, taken from reference TRBV7-8 and TRBJ2-2): GAGVSQSPRYKVAKRGQDVALRCDPISGHVSLFWYQQALGQGPEFLTYFQNEAQLDKSGLPSDRFFAERPEGSVSTLKIQRTQQEDSAVYLCASSLRHRATSNTGELFFGEGSRLTVL.

The chain employs TRBV7-9 and TRBJ2-7, with TRBD1 identical over 7 bases. V lost 4 bases to trimming and J lost 5 bases; unmatched junction nucleotides: 8. CDR3 length: 14 amino acids. The germline V gene encodes CDR1 SEHNR and CDR2 FQNEAQ (reference sequence). CDR3 DNA: TGTGCCAGCAGCTCAGGGGACAGAGCCAACGAGCAGTACTTC. This sequence encodes CASSSGDRANEQYF.

The chain is built from TRBV27 and TRBJ1-6; 7 bases line up with TRBD1. Unmatched junction bases numbered 13, after V lost 6 bases and J lost 14 bases. CDR3 length equals 14 residues. The V gene's germline CDR1 is MNHEY and CDR2 SMNVEV (reference sequence). The CDR3 DNA is TGTGCCAGCAGCCCCGGGACAGCCGTTCGCGCCCTCCACTTT. This translates into CASSPGTAVRALHF.

This clone has just a few counts. The chain recombines TRBV4-2 with TRBJ1-3; D ambiguous. The CDR3 contains 16 residues. Germline loops: CDR1 LGHNA, CDR2 YNFKEQ. V was trimmed by 0 bases and J by 4 bases, leaving 13 bases between them. The chain's CDR3 is CASSQEGPKTGNTIYF. CDR3 in DNA: TGTGCCAGCAGCCAAGAGGGCCCTAAGACCGGAAACACCATATATTTT.

The genes are TRBV6-6 and TRBJ2-2; TRBD1 matches at 8 bases. J was trimmed by 2 bases and V by 6 bases; bases with no gene match: 23. CDR1 and CDR2 from the germline V gene are MNHNY and SVGAGI (reference sequence). The CDR3 consists of 21 residues. Here the CDR3 reads CASSGQGDNMGGVPNTGELFF. CDR3 DNA: TGTGCCAGCAGCGGACAGGGAGATAATATGGGCGGGGTACCTAACACCGGGGAGCTGTTTTTT.

The V and J genes are TRBV18 and TRBJ2-7; 8 nucleotides line up with TRBD2. This CDR3 has 16 amino acids. Germline CDR1 and CDR2: KGHSH and LQKENI. The J segment lost 2 bases and the V segment lost 1 base, leaving 7 bases of the junction unmatched. The CDR3 sequence is CASSPLGSGGTYEQYF. The DNA for the CDR3 is TGTGCCAGCTCACCACTCGGCAGCGGGGGTACCTACGAGCAGTACTTC.

The J gene is TRBJ2-7, the V gene TRBV28, with D possibly matching TRBD1 (6 bases). Trimming removed 5 bases at V and 5 bases at J, with 16 bases between. CDR3 length: 14 amino acids. Germline-derived CDR1 and CDR2 are MDHEN and SYDVKM. The CDR3 protein is CASSLGQPYHEQYF. The CDR3 coding sequence is TGTGCCAGCAGTCTCGGACAGCCTTACCACGAGCAGTACTTC.

The gene calls are TRBV24-1 and TRBJ2-3; a possible D gene is TRBD1 (5 bases). Trimming pared 6 bases from V and 1 base from J, leaving 16 bases between. The CDR3 totals 16 residues. CDR1 and CDR2 from the germline V gene are KGHDR and SFDVKD. The CDR3 region is CATSISRVVGTDTQYF. In DNA, the CDR3 is TGTGCCACCAGTATCTCCAGGGTTGTCGGCACAGATACGCAGTATTTT.

V is TRBV5-1 and J is TRBJ1-1; 7 bases agree with TRBD1. CDR3 length equals 16 residues. J was trimmed by 4 bases and V by 1 base; bases with no gene match: 10. CDR1 and CDR2 from the germline V gene are SGHRS and YFSETQ. The CDR3 sequence is CASSLSQGVSVTEAFF. The CDR3 DNA follows: TGCGCCAGCAGCTTGTCCCAGGGGGTATCGGTCACTGAAGCTTTCTTT.

This rearrangement joins TRBV28 to TRBJ2-1, with 7 bases aligning to TRBD1. This CDR3 region has 15 residues. Trimming cost V 4 bases and J 7 bases; bases outside gene matches: 10. The germline CDR1 and CDR2 sequences are MDHEN and SYDVKM. Written as DNA, the CDR3 is TGTGCCAGCAGTTCTAGGACAGGCTACCCTAATGAGCAGTTCTTC. Translation gives CASSSRTGYPNEQFF.

This clone was observed once. The gene calls are TRBV7-9 and TRBJ1-3; a possible D gene is TRBD1 (6 bases). Trimming took 5 bases from V and 0 from J, leaving 14 bases between them. Germline CDR1 and CDR2: SEHNR and FQNEAQ (reference sequence). The CDR3 runs to 16 residues. Here the CDR3 DNA reads TGTGCCAGCAGCCCAAAGGACAGCCACTCTGGAAACACCATATATTTT. Translation gives CASSPKDSHSGNTIYF. Complete variable domain (other parts from reference TRBV7-9 and TRBJ1-3): DTGVSQNPRHKITKRGQNVTFRCDPISEHNRLYWYRQTLGQGPEFLTYFQNEAQLEKSRLLSDRFSAERPKGSFSTLEIQRTEQGDSAMYLCASSPKDSHSGNTIYFGEGSWLTVV.

The chain employs TRBV4-2 and TRBJ1-2, with D uncertain. The germline V and J ends were trimmed by 9 bases and 4 bases, with 12 bases remaining between them. The germline V gene has CDR1 LGHNA and CDR2 YNFKEQ. The CDR3 is 12 amino acids. The CDR3 coding sequence is TGTGCCAGTTTTAAGACACCCTATGGCTACACCTTC. Translated, it gives CASFKTPYGYTF.

The rearrangement uses TRBV3-1 (or the pseudogene TRBV3-2) and TRBJ2-7; possibly TRBD2 for D (6 bases). In germline, CDR1 is LGHDT, CDR2 YNNKEL (reference sequence). This CDR3 has 16 residues. Trimming stripped 3 bases from V and 0 bases from J, with 15 bases between. The CDR3 sequence: CASSQDSGEASYEQYF. The DNA for the CDR3 is TGTGCCAGCAGCCAGGACTCGGGGGAGGCCTCCTACGAGCAGTACTTC.

The genes are TRBV5-1 and TRBJ2-1; TRBD2 matches at 12 bases. Germline lookup yields CDR1 SGHRS and CDR2 YFSETQ. This CDR3 is built from 15 residues. J lost 7 bases, V lost 2 bases, and 4 bases had no gene match. The CDR3 DNA reads TGCGCCAGCAGCTTACTAGCGGGGGGCACAAATGAGCAGTTCTTC. This codes for CASSLLAGGTNEQFF. Drawing the rest from reference TRBV5-1 and TRBJ2-1, the complete variable domain is KAGVTQTPRYLIKTRGQQVTLSCSPISGHRSVSWYQQTPGQGLQFLFEYFSETQRNKGNFPGRFSGRQFSNSRSEMNVSTLELGDSALYLCASSLLAGGTNEQFFGPGTRLTVL.

The chain joins TRBV7-8 to TRBJ2-1; 13 bases map to TRBD2. Germline V lookup: CDR1 SGHVS, CDR2 FQNEAQ. V trimming: 5 bases; J trimming: 4 bases; junction bases outside the gene matches: 5. This CDR3 has 16 amino acids. The CDR3 here is CASSSQTSGGYNEQFF. The DNA of the CDR3 is TGTGCCAGCAGCAGCCAGACTAGCGGGGGGTACAATGAGCAGTTCTTC. Full variable domain (outside the CDR3, taken from reference TRBV7-8 and TRBJ2-1): GAGVSQSPRYKVAKRGQDVALRCDPISGHVSLFWYQQALGQGPEFLTYFQNEAQLDKSGLPSDRFFAERPEGSVSTLKIQRTQQEDSAVYLCASSSQTSGGYNEQFFGPGTRLTVL.

The gene calls are TRBV7-8 and TRBJ2-6, with 8 positions matching TRBD1. The CDR3 length is 16 residues. Germline values: CDR1 SGHVS, CDR2 FQNEAQ. With 2 bases clipped from V and 4 bases from J, the junction kept 4 bases outside the gene matches. The CDR3 spells CASSLQGASGANVLTF. CDR3 nucleotide sequence: TGTGCCAGCAGCTTACAGGGGGCTAGCGGGGCCAACGTCCTGACTTTC.

This chain links TRBV5-6 with TRBJ2-1; TRBD2 matches 8 bases. With V trimmed by 0 bases and J by 2 bases, 4 bases remained unmatched. The CDR3 runs 16 residues. Germline V CDR1 and CDR2: SGHDT, YYEEEE. CDR3 sequence reads: CASSLADGGAYNEQFF. The CDR3 DNA sequence: TGTGCCAGCAGCTTGGCGGACGGGGGGGCCTACAATGAGCAGTTCTTC.

The chain is built from TRBV28 and TRBJ2-5, with D perhaps matching TRBD1 (5 bases). Trimming left V 2 bases short and J 5 bases short, with 21 bases between. Germline CDR1 is MDHEN and CDR2 is SYDVKM. CDR3 length: 17 residues. CDR3: CASSLRGKLSSRETQYF. CDR3 coding DNA: TGTGCCAGCAGTTTAAGGGGCAAGCTGTCCTCCCGGGAGACCCAGTACTTC.